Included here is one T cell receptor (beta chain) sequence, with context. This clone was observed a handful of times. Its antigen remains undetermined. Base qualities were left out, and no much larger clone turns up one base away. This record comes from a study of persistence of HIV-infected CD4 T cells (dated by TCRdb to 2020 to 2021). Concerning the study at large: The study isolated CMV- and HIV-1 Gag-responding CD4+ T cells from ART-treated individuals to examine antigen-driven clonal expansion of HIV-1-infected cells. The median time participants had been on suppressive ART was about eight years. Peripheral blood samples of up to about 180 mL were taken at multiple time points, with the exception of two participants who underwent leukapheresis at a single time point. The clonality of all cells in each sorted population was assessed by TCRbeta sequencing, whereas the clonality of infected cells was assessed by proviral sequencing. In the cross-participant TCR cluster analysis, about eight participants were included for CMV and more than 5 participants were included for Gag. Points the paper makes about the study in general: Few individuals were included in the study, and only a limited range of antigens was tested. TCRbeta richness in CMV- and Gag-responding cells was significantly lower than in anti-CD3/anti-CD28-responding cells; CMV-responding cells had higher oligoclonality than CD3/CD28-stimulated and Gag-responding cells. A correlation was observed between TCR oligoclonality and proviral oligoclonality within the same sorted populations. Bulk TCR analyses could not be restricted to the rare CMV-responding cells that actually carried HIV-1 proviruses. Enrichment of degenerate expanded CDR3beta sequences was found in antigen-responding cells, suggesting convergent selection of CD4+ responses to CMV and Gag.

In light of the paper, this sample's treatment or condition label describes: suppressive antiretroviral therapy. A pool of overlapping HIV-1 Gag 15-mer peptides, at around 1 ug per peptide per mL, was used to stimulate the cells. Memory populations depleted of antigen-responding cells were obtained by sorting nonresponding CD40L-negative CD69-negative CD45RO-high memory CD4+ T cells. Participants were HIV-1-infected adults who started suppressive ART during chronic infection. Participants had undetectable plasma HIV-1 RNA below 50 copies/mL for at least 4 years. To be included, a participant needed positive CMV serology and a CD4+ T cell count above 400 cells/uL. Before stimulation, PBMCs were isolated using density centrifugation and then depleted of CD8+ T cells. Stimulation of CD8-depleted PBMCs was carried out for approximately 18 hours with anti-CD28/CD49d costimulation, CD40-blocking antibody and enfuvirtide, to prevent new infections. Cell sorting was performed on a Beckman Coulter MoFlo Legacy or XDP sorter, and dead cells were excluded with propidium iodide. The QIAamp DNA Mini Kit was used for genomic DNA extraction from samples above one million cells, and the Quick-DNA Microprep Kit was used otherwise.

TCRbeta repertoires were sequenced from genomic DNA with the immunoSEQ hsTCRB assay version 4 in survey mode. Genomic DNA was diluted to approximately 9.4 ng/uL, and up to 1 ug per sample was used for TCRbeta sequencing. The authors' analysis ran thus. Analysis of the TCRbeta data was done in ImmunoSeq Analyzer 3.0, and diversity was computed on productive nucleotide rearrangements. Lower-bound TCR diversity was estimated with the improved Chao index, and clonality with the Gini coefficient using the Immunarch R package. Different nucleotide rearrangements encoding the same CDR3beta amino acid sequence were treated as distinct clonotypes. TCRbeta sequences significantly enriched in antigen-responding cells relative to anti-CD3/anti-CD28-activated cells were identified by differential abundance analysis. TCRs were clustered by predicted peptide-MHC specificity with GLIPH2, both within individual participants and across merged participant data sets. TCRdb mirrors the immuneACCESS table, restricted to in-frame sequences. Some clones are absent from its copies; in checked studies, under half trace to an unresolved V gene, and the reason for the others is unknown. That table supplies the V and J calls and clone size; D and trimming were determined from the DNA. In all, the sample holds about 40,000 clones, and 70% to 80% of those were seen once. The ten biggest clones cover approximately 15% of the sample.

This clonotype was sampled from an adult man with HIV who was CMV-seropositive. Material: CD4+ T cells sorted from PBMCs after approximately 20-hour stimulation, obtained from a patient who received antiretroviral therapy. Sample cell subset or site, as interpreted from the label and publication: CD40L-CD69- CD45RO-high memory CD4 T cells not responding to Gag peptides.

The CDR3 amino acid sequence is: CASSRDRGTEAFF. The DNA sequence is TGTGCCAGCAGTCGGGACAGGGGTACTGAAGCTTTCTTT. Recombination joined TRBV6-5 with TRBJ1-1; 10 middle bases align to TRBD1. CDR3 length: 13 amino acids, cysteine to phenylalanine. The CDR3 DNA has 39 bases and is translated from base 1. According to the germline V gene, CDR1 reads MNHEY and CDR2 reads SVGAGI. Trimming removed 5 bases from V and 5 bases from J; the gene matches leave 2 bases unexplained.